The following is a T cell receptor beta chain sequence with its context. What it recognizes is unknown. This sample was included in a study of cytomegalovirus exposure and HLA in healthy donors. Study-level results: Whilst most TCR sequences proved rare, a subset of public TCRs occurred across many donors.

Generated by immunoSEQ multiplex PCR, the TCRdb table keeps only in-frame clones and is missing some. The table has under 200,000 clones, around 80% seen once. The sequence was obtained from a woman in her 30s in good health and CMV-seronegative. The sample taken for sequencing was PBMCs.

CDR3 nucleotide sequence: TGCAGCTTGACTAGCGCTGGCGAGCAGTACTTC. Its protein is CSLTSAGEQYF. This chain joins TRBV29-1 and TRBJ2-7; the match to TRBD2 covers 8 bases. The germline CDR1 and CDR2 sequences are SQVTM and ANQGSEA. J gave up 6 bases and V 8 bases, and 6 bases lay outside the gene matches. The CDR3 length is 11 residues.